A single T cell receptor beta chain is shown here with its context. This record belongs to a study of PD-L1 blockade in urothelial cancer. The overall study: Analyses were performed on blood at 3 weeks after treatment start (the second dose) and at 6 weeks.

Regarding time point: pretreatment peripheral blood. All patients carried locally advanced or metastatic urothelial carcinoma. Method: immunoSEQ multiplex PCR; TCRdb's copy keeps in-frame clones and lacks some. The sample holds around 40,000 clones, approximately 89% seen once. CDR1 and CDR2 from the germline V gene are SGHVS and FQNEAQ. V was clipped by 6 bases and J by 1 base, with 6 bases between them. CDR3 length: 12 residues. The V call is TRBV7-8, the J call TRBJ2-5; D is undetermined. The receptor comes from a woman in her fifties or sixties with urothelial cancer. The sequences come from PBMCs, collected around atezolizumab (anti-PD-L1) treatment. The CDR3 DNA follows: TGTGCCAGCAGTGGCTTCCAAGAGACCCAGTACTTC. Translation: CASSGFQETQYF.